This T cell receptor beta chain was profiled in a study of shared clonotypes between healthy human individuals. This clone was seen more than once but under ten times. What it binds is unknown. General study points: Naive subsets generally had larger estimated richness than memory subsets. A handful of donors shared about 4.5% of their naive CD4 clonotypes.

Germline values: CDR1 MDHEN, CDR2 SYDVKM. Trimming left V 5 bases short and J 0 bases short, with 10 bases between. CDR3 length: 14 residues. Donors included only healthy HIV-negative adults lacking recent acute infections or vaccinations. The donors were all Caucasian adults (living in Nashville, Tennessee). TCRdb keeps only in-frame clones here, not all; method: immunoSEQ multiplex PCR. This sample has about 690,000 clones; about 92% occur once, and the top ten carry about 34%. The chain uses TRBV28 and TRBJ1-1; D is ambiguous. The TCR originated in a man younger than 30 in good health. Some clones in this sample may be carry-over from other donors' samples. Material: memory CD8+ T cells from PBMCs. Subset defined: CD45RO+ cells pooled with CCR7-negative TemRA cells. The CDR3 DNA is TGTGCCAGCAGTAGAGCTGGCATGAACACTGAAGCTTTCTTT. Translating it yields CASSRAGMNTEAFF.